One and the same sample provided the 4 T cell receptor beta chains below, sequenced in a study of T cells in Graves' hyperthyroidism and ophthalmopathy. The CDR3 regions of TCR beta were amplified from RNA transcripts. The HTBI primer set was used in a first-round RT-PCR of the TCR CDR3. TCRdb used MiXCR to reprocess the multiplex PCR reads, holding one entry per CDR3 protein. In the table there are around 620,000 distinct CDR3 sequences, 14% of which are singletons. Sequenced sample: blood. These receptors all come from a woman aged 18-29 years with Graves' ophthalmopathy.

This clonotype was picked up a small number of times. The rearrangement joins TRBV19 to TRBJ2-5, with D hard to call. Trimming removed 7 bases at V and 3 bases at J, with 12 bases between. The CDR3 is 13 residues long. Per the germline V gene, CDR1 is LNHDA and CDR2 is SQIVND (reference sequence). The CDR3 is CASNRQDEETQYF. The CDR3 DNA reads TGTGCCAGTAATCGACAAGATGAAGAGACCCAGTACTTC.

The CDR3 nucleotides are TGTGCCAGCACCATGGGACCAGCTAATGAGCAGTTCTTC. Protein: CASTMGPANEQFF. The chain is built from TRBV6-1 and TRBJ2-1; tentatively, D is TRBD1 or TRBD2 (5 bases each). V was shortened by 7 bases and J by 7 bases, with 14 bases between the two germline ends. Germline loops: CDR1 MNHNS, CDR2 SASEGT. This CDR3 contains 13 residues.

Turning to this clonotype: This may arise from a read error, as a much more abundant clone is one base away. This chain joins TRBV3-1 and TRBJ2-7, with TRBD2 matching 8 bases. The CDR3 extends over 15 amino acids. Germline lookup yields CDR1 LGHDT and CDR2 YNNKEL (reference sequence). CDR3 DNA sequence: TGTGCCAACAGCCACCGTAGCGGGGCAGGAAGCGAGCAGTACTTC. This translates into CANSHRSGAGSEQYF.

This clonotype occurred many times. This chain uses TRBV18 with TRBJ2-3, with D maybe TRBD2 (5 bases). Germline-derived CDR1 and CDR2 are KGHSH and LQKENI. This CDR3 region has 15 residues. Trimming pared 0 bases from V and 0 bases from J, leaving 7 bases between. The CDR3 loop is CASSPPSVSTDTQYF. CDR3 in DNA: TGTGCCAGCTCACCACCTAGCGTGAGCACAGATACGCAGTATTTT.